This TCR beta chain stems from a study of T cell repertoires in cytomegalovirus infection. Overall study context: The study used recently identified HLA-C-restricted and well-studied HLA-B-restricted CMV epitopes. Public signatures in TCR beta pointed to CMV infection and matching HLA type.

The CDR3 contains 15 residues. Trimming took off 3 bases at V and 0 bases at J, with 9 bases between the two ends. Each CDR3 protein is one row after TCRdb ran MiXCR on the reads. Among approximately 1,000,000 distinct CDR3 sequences, approximately 31% were seen once, and the ten largest hold 13%. This clonotype was picked up a small number of times. No antigen is known for it. Overall study results and limits: In two of eight donors, the top clonotype was HLA-C-restricted CMV-specific. Of the TCR beta families, the public ones yielded a cumulative frequency that identified carriers of CMV plus the relevant HLA.

This sequence was found in a human donor in good health (CMV status not recorded). Some clones in this sample may be carry-over from other donors' samples. Source: cultured CD8+ T cells from PBMCs, taken from culture after CMV antigen stimulation. V is TRBV12-3 or TRBV12-4 and J is TRBJ1-3; the D is unclear. The CDR3 region has the DNA TGTGCCAGCAGTTTCCGACCCGGCTCTGGAAACACCATATATTTT. Its protein product is CASSFRPGSGNTIYF.